Sequencing of this T cell receptor beta chain was carried out in a study of immune evolution from preneoplasia to lung adenocarcinoma. Using immunoSEQ multiplex PCR, the repertoire was profiled, and TCRdb retains in-frame clones only, with some absent. Of 5,900 or so clones listed, 70% to 80% are singletons. This clone appeared once. Its cognate antigen is unknown. Whole-study results and caveats: From normal lung to invasive adenocarcinoma, top clone frequencies appeared to decrease. Compared with EGFR-mutant or double wild-type lesions, KRAS-mutant nodules were more clonal. Later-stage lesions seemingly showed higher T cell density and diversity than normal lung.

This CDR3 spans 13 amino acids. V lost 5 bases, J lost 6 bases, and 13 bases lay in between. Germline V lookup: CDR1 LGHNA, CDR2 YNFKEQ. Sequences were obtained from FFPE minimally invasive lung adenocarcinoma tissue. The chain employs TRBV4-2 and TRBJ1-1; TRBD1 might be the D (6 bases). This TCR was recovered from a person between 60 and 80 years old with lung adenocarcinoma. The chain's CDR3 is CASSVQGLSEAFF. The DNA for the CDR3 is TGTGCCAGCAGCGTACAGGGCCTGTCTGAAGCTTTCTTT.